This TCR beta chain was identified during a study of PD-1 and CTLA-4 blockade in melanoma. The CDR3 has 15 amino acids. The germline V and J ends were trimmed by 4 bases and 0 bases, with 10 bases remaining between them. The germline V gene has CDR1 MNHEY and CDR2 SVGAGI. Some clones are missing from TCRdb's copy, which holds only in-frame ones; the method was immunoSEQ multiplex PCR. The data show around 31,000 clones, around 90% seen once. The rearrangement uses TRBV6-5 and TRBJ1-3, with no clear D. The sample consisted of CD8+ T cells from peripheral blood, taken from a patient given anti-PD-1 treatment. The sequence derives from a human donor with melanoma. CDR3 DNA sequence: TGTGCCAGCAGTTTGACCCTAAACTCTGGAAACACCATATATTTT. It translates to CASSLTLNSGNTIYF.